This T cell receptor beta chain emerged from a study of CD8 T cells in Susac syndrome. Overall study context: Of the sequenced Susac syndrome patients, more than five had active disease and about 8 were in remission.

Negative isolation was used for CD8+ and CD4+ T cells, and FACS enrichment was applied to TEMRA cells. Random hexamers were used to reverse transcribe the RNA input (0.5 to 1 ug). The CDR3 of TCR beta was amplified by immunoSEQ multiplex PCR across 54 Vbeta and 13 Jbeta. Using its own MiXCR run on the immunoSEQ multiplex PCR reads, TCRdb lists one record per CDR3 protein. The sample holds roughly 140,000 distinct CDR3 sequences; approximately 94% are singletons and the top ten take more than 0.075%. On this clonotype: The junction shows a germline mismatch at one end, possibly a read error.

The CDR3 is made up of 11 amino acids. Germline V gene sequence: CDR1 LGHDT, CDR2 YNNKEL (reference sequence). The receptor comes from a human donor with Susac syndrome. Specimen: CD4+ T cells from PBMCs. The V gene is TRBV3-1, the J gene TRBJ2-7; D not resolved. This CDR3 is CASSQDSPPRF. DNA for the CDR3: TGTGCCAGCAGCCAAGACTCGCCTCCCCGCTTC.